A single sample is the source of the 3 T cell receptor beta chains below, sequenced in a study of T cells in localized non-small cell lung cancer. Assay used: immunoSEQ multiplex PCR; TCRdb lists only in-frame clones, some missing. Of approximately 14,000 clones in the sample, more than 70% were seen once. The sequenced sample was peripheral blood mononuclear cells, obtained before any cancer treatment. All receptors derive from a man between 40 and 69 years old with stage III lung adenocarcinoma.

The genes are TRBV29-1 and TRBJ2-1; 12 bases fit TRBD2. This CDR3 comprises 17 residues. Per the germline V gene, CDR1 is SQVTM and CDR2 is ANQGSEA. V shed 4 bases, J shed 3 bases, and the junction held 10 bases outside the gene matches. The CDR3: CSVVESLAGGHYNEQFF. CDR3 coding DNA: TGCAGCGTTGTGGAGAGCCTAGCGGGAGGGCACTACAATGAGCAGTTCTTC.

The chain carries TRBV4-1 and TRBJ2-3; TRBD2 matches at 8 bases. CDR1 and CDR2 (germline): MGHRA, YSYEKL. The J segment lost 5 bases and the V segment lost 1 base, leaving 5 bases of the junction unmatched. The CDR3 spans 15 residues. The CDR3 loop reads CASSQGLAPRDTQYF. The CDR3 nucleotides are TGCGCCAGCAGCCAAGGACTAGCGCCACGAGATACGCAGTATTTT.

The V call is TRBV7-6, the J call TRBJ2-3, with D possibly being TRBD2 (6 bases). Germline CDR1 is SGHVS and CDR2 is FNYEAQ. Trimming took 3 bases from V and 6 from J, leaving 13 bases between them. This CDR3 contains 14 residues. The CDR3 nucleotides read TGTGCCAGCAGCTTGGCGGGAAGTTTGGATACGCAGTATTTT. This gives the protein CASSLAGSLDTQYF.